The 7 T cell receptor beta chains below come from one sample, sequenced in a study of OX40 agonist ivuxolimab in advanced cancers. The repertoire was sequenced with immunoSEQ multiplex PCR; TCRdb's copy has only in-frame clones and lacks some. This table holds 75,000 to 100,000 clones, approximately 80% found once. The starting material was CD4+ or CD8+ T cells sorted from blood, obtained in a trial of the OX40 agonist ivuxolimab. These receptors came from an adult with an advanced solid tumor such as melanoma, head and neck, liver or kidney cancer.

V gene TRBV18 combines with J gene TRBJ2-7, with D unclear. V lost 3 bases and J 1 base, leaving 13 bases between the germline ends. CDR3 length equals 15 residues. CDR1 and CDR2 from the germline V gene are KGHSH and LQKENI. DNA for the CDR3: TGTGCCAGCTCACCGAGCTCGGCCAAGTCCTACGAGCAGTACGTC. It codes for CASSPSSAKSYEQYV.

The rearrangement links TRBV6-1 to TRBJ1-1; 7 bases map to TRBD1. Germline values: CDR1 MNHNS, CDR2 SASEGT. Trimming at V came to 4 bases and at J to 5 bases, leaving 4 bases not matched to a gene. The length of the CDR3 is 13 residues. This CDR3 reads CASSVQGVTEAFF. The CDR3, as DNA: TGTGCCAGCAGTGTGCAGGGGGTGACTGAAGCTTTCTTT.

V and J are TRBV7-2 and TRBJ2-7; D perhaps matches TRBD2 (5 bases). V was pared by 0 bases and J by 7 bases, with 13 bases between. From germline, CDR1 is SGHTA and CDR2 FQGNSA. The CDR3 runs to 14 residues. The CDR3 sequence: CASSLARALREQYF. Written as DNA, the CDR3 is TGTGCCAGCAGCTTAGCGCGGGCTCTCAGGGAGCAGTACTTC. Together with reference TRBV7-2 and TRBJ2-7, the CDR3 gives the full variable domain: GAGVSQSPSNKVTEKGKDVELRCDPISGHTALYWYRQSLGQGLEFLIYFQGNSAPDKSGLPSDRFSAERTGGSVSTLTIQRTQQEDSAVYLCASSLARALREQYFGPGTRLTVT.

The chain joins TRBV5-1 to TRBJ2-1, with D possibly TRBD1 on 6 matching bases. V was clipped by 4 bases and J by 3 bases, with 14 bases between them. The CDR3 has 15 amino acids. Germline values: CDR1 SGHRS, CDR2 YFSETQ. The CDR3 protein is CASSPGQSYYNEQFF. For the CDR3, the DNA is TGCGCCAGCAGCCCAGGACAGTCTTACTACAATGAGCAGTTCTTC.

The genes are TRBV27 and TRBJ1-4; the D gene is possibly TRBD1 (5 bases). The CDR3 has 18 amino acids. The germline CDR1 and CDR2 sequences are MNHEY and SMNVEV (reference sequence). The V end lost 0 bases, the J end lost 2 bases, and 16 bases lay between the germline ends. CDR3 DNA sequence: TGTGCCAGCAGTTTATCGGGACTAACCTCCGCCACTAATGAAAAACTGTTTTTT. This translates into CASSLSGLTSATNEKLFF.

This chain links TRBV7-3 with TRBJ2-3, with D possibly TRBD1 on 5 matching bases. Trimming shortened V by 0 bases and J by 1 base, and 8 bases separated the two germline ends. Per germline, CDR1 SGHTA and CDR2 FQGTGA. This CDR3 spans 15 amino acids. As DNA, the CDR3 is TGTGCCAGCAGCTTAACGGGGCAGGGCACAGATACGCAGTATTTT. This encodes CASSLTGQGTDTQYF.

The CDR3: CASSLSRTGWYEQYV. The CDR3 region has the DNA TGTGCCAGCAGTTTATCCAGGACAGGGTGGTACGAGCAGTACGTC. The V call is TRBV6-6, the J call TRBJ2-7, with 8 nucleotides matching TRBD1. Germline CDR1 MNHNY, CDR2 SVGAGI (reference sequence). The V gene end was trimmed by 4 bases and the J gene end by 4 bases; junction bases not matched to a gene: 9. The CDR3 runs to 15 residues.